Listed below are T cell receptor beta chains from one sample, sequenced in a study of blood T cell repertoires in COVID-19. Assay: immunoSEQ multiplex PCR; the TCRdb copy retains only in-frame clones and omits some. The sample consists of roughly 330,000 clones, roughly 88% of them appearing once. The specimen sequenced was peripheral blood. These receptors were taken from a woman between 45 and 60 years old with acute or convalescent COVID-19. CDR3s include the opening cysteine and the closing phenylalanine or tryptophan. A D gene is named only where the DNA matches it firmly.

CASSQDSLGYTF,.,TRBV4-1
CSVAGQMNTEAFF,.,TRBV29-1
CASSQDSGSHTPNTGELFF,TRBD2,TRBV3-1/TRBV3-2
CASSPRGSGRDEQFF,TRBD2,TRBV7-2
CASSFSSGFREQFF,TRBD2,TRBV27
CASSPGLTYAEQYF,.,TRBV21-1
CASSQLTGLGYTF,TRBD1,TRBV27
CASSLPHEQFF,.,TRBV11-2
CASSYRQVSGANVLTF,.,TRBV7-2
CATSDPGGNVEKLFF,TRBD1,TRBV24-1
CASSHRDSPNEQFF,TRBD1,TRBV5-1
CASSLSGLAGGTTDTQYF,TRBD2,TRBV28
CASFAGGGYEQYF,TRBD1,TRBV5-1
CASSFDRGAYEQYF,TRBD1,TRBV5-4
CASKLQMNTEAFF,.,TRBV27
CASSAVAGAYNEQFF,TRBD2,TRBV7-8
CASTGTYIQPQHF,.,TRBV2
CASSLFSGLADLTDTQYF,TRBD2,TRBV2
CATSGQGRNQPQHF,TRBD1,TRBV6-6
CATSDPRDSNEKLFF,TRBD1,TRBV24-1
CASSMRPAVYGYTF,.,TRBV19
CASSLSGGFEKLFF,TRBD1,TRBV27
CASSGRQGVYEQYF,TRBD1,TRBV2
CASSLAPTGSSSYEQYF,.,TRBV7-6
CATSRDVGALSTDTQYF,.,TRBV15
CASSRQVYSNQPQHF,.,TRBV19
CASSPPRGYSSYEQYF,.,TRBV7-3
CASSVGAVSTDTQYF,.,TRBV9
CASRGTGSFASPLHF,TRBD1,TRBV6-5
CASSLEASGRGEQFF,TRBD2,TRBV11-2
CASSDRIPGYEQYF,.,TRBV6-1
CAWSQGGGYTF,.,TRBV30
CASSDPLRRRNPDTQYF,.,TRBV5-6
CASSFGTGTGGDQPQHF,TRBD1,TRBV7-2
CASSPDRTYNEQFF,.,TRBV18
CASSLAGGGYEQYF,TRBD2,TRBV7-3
CASSFKNKQGVGNQPQHF,.,TRBV7-2